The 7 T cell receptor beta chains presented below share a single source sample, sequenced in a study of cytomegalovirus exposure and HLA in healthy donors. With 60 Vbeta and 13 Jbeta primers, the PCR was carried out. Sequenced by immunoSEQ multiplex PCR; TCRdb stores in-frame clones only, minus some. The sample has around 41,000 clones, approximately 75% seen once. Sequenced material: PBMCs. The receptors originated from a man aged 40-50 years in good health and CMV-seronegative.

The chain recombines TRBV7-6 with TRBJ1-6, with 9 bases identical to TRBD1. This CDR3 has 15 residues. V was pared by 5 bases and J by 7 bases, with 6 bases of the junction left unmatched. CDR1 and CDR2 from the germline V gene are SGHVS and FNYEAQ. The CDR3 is CASSLQGAQNSPLHF. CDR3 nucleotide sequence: TGTGCCAGCAGCCTACAGGGGGCGCAAAATTCACCCCTCCACTTT.

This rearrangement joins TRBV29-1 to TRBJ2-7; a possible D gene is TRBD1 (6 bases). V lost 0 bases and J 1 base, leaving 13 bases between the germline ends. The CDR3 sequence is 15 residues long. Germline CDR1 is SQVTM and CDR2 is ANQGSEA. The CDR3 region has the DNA TGCAGCGTTGAAGATCAGGCAGGGGAGTCCTACGAGCAGTACTTC. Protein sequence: CSVEDQAGESYEQYF.

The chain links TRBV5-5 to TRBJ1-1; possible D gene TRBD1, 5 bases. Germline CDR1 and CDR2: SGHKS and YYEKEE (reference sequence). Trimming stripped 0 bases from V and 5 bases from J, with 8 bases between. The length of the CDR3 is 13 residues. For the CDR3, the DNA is TGTGCCAGCAGCTTGGGGCCAGGGACTGAAGCTTTCTTT. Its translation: CASSLGPGTEAFF.

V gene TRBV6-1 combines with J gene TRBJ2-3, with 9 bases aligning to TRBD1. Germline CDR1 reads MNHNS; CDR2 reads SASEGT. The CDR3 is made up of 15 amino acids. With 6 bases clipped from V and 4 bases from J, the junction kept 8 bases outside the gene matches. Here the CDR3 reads CASSWTGAGADTQYF. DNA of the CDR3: TGTGCCAGCAGCTGGACAGGGGCCGGGGCAGATACGCAGTATTTT.

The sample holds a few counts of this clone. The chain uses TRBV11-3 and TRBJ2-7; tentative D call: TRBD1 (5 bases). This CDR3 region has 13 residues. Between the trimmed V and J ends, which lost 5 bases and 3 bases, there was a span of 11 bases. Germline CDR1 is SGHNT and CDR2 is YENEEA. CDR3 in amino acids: CASSKNTGYEQYF. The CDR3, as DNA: TGTGCCAGCAGCAAGAATACAGGCTACGAGCAGTACTTC.

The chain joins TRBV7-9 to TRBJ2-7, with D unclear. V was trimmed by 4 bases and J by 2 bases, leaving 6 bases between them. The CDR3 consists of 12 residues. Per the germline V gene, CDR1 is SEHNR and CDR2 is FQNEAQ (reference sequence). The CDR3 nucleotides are TGTGCCAGCAGCTCCAACACCTACGAGCAGTACTTC. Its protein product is CASSSNTYEQYF. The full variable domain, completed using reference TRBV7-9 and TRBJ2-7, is DTGVSQNPRHKITKRGQNVTFRCDPISEHNRLYWYRQTLGQGPEFLTYFQNEAQLEKSRLLSDRFSAERPKGSFSTLEIQRTEQGDSAMYLCASSSNTYEQYFGPGTRLTVT.

This CDR3 is CASSSGQFYGYTF. DNA for the CDR3: TGTGCCAGCAGCTCGGGACAGTTCTATGGCTACACCTTC. The chain carries TRBV14 and TRBJ1-2; 7 nucleotides line up with TRBD1. The CDR3 is 13 residues long. With 5 bases clipped from V and 4 bases from J, the junction kept 4 bases outside the gene matches. Per the germline V gene, CDR1 is SGHDN and CDR2 is FVKESK. Based on the CDR3 plus reference TRBV14 and TRBJ1-2, the full variable domain is EAGVTQFPSHSVIEKGQTVTLRCDPISGHDNLYWYRRVMGKEIKFLLHFVKESKQDESGMPNNRFLAERTGGTYSTLKVQPAELEDSGVYFCASSSGQFYGYTFGSGTRLTVV.